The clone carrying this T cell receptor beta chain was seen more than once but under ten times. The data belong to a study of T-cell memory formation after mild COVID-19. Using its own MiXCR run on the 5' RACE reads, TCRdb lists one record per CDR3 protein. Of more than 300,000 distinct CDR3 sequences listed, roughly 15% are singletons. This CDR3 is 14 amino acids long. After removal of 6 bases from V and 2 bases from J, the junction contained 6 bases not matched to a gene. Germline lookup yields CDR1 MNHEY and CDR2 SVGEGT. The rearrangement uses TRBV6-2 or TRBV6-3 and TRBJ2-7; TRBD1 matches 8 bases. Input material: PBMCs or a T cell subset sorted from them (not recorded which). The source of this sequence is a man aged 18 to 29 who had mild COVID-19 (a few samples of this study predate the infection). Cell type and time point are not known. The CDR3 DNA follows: TGTGCCAGCAGGCGGACAGGGCTGGCCTACGAGCAGTACGTC. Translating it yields CASRRTGLAYEQYV.